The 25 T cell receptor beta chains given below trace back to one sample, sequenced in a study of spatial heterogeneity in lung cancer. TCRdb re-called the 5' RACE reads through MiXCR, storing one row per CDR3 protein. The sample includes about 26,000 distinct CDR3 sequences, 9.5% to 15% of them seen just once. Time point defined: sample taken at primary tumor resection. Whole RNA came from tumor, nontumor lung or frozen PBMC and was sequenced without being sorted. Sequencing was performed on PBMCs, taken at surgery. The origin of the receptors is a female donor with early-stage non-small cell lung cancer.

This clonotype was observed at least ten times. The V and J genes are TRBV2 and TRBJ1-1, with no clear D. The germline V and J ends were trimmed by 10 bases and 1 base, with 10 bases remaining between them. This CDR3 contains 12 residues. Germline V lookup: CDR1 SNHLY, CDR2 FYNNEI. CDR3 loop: CATRGENTEAFF. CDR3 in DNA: TGTGCCACACGGGGAGAGAACACTGAAGCTTTCTTT.

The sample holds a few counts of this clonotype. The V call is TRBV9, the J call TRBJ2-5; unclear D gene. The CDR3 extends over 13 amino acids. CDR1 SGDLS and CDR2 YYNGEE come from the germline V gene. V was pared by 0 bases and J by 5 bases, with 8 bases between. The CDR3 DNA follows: TGTGCCAGCAGCGTAGATCCGTTGGAGACCCAGTACTTC. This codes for CASSVDPLETQYF.

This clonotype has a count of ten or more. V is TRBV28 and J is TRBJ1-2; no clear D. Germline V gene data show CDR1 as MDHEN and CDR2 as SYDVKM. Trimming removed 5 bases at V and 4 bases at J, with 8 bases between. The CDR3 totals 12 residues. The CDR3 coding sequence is TGTGCCAGCAGTCCACCCCCCTATGGCTACACCTTC. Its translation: CASSPPPYGYTF.

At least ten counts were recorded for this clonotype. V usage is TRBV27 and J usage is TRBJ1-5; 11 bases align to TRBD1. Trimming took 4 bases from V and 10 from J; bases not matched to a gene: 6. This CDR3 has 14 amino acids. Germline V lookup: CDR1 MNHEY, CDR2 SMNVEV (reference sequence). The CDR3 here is CASSSGTGGGPQHF. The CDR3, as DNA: TGTGCCAGCAGTTCGGGGACAGGGGGAGGCCCCCAGCATTTT.

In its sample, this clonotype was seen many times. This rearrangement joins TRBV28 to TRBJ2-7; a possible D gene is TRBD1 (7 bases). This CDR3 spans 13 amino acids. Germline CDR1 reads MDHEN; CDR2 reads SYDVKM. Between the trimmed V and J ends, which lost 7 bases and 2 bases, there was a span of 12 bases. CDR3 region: CASMPRGAYEQYF. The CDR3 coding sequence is TGTGCCAGCATGCCCAGGGGGGCCTACGAGCAGTACTTC. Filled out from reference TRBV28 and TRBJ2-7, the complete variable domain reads DVKVTQSSRYLVKRTGEKVFLECVQDMDHENMFWYRQDPGLGLRLIYFSYDVKMKEKGDIPEGYSVSREKKERFSLILESASTNQTSMYLCASMPRGAYEQYFGPGTRLTVT.

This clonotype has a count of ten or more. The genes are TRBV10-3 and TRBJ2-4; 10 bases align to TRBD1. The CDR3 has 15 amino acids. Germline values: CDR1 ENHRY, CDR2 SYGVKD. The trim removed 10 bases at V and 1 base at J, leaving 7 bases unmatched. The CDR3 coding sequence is TGTGCCACCCGGGACAGGGGAATGGCCAAAAACATTCAGTACTTC. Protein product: CATRDRGMAKNIQYF.

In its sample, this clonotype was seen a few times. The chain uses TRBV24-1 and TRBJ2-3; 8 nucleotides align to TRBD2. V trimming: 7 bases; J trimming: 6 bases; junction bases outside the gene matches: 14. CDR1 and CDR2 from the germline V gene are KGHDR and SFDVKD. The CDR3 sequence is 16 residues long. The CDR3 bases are TGTGCCACCAGCGAGCTGAAAAGCGGGAGTTTGGATACGCAGTATTTT. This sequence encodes CATSELKSGSLDTQYF.

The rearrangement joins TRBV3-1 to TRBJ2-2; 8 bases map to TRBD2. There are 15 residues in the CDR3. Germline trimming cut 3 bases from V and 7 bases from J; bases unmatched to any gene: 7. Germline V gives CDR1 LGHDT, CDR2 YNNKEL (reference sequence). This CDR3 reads CASSQSPSGCGELFF. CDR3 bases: TGTGCCAGCAGCCAGAGCCCTAGCGGGTGCGGGGAGCTGTTTTTT.

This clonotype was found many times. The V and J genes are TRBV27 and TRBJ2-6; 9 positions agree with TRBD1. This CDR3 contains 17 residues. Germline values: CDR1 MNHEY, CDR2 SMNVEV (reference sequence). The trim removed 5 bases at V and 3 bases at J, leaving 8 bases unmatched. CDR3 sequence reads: CASSPPQGAVGANVLTF. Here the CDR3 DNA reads TGTGCCAGCAGTCCGCCACAGGGGGCGGTTGGGGCCAACGTCCTGACTTTC.

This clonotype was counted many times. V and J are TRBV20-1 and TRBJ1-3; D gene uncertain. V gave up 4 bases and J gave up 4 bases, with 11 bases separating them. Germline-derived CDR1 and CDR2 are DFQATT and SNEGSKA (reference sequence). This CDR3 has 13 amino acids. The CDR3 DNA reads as TGCAGTGCTATCGAGAACTCCGGAAACACCATATATTTT. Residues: CSAIENSGNTIYF.

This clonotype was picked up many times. The CDR3 sequence: CASGDGGGYTF. In DNA form, the CDR3 reads TGCGCCAGCGGAGATGGTGGTGGCTACACCTTC. The V call is TRBV5-1, the J call TRBJ1-2; no clear D. The CDR3 has 11 residues. V lost 7 bases and J lost 7, with 11 bases in between. The germline V gene has CDR1 SGHRS and CDR2 YFSETQ.

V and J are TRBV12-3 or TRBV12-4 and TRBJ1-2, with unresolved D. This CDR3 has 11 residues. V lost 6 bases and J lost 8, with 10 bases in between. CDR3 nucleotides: TGTGCCAGCAGGCAAGGGAACGGCTACACCTTC. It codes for CASRQGNGYTF.

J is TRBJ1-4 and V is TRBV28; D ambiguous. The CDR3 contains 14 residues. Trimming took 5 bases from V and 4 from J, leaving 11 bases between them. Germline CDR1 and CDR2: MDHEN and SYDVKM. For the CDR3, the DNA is TGTGCCAGCAGTCCTGGACGGTATAATGAAAAACTGTTTTTT. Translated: CASSPGRYNEKLFF.

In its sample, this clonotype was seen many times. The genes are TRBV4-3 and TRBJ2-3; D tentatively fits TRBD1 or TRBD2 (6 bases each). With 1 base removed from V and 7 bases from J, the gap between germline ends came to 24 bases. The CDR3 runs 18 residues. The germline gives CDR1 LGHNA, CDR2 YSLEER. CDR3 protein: CASSQVPPWIVGGNTQYF. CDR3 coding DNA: TGCGCCAGCAGCCAAGTACCTCCCTGGATCGTGGGGGGCAATACGCAGTATTTT.

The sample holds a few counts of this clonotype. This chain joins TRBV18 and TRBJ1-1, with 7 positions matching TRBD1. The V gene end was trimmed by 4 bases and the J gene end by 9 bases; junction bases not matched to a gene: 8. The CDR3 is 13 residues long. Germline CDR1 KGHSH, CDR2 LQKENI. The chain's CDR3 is CASSLSSDRKAFF. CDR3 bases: TGTGCCAGCTCACTCTCCTCGGACAGGAAAGCTTTCTTT.

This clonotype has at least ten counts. The CDR3, as DNA: TGCAGTGCTCGCTCTTTGGCGGGAGTGGAGACCCAGTACTTC. Encoded protein: CSARSLAGVETQYF. The chain has TRBV20-1 and TRBJ2-5, with 7 bases fitting TRBD2. Germline CDR1 reads DFQATT; CDR2 reads SNEGSKA (reference sequence). This CDR3 region has 14 residues. V was pared by 5 bases and J by 5 bases, with 11 bases of the junction left unmatched.

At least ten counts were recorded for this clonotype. Written as DNA, the CDR3 is TGTGCCAGCAGTTTGGGGGGCCTCCTCCACTTT. Translating gives CASSLGGLLHF. V gene TRBV12-3 or TRBV12-4 combines with J gene TRBJ1-6; D may be TRBD1 (6 bases). Trimming pared 3 bases from V and 15 bases from J, leaving 9 bases between. The CDR3 is 11 amino acids.

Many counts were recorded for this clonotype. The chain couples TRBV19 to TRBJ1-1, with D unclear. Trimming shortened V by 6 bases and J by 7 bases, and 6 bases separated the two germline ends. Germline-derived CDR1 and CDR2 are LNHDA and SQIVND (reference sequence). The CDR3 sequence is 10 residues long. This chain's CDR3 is CASSRVEAFF. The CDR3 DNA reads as TGTGCCAGTAGCCGGGTTGAAGCTTTCTTT. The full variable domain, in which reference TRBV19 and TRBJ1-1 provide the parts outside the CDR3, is DGGITQSPKYLFRKEGQNVTLSCEQNLNHDAMYWYRQDPGQGLRLIYYSQIVNDFQKGDIAEGYSVSREKKESFPLTVTSAQKNPTAFYLCASSRVEAFFGQGTRLTVV.

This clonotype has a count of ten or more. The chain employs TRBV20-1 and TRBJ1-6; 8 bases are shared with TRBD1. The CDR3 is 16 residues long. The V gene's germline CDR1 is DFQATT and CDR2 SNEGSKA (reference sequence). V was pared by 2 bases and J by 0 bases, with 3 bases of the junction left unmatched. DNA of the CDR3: TGCAGTGCTAGACGGACAGGGAGCTCCTATAATTCACCCCTCCACTTT. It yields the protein CSARRTGSSYNSPLHF.

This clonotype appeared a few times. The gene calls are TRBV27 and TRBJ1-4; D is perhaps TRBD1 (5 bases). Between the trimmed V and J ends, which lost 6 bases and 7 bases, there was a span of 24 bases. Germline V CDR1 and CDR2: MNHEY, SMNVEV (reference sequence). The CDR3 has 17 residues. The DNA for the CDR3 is TGTGCCAGCAGCTCTCCCACACCCGGCGAGGGGACTGAAAAACTGTTTTTT. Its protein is CASSSPTPGEGTEKLFF.

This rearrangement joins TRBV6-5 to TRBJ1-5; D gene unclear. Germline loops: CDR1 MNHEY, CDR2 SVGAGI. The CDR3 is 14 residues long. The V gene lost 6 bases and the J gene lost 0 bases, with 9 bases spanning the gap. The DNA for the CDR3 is TGTGCCAGCAGGGACCCGAGTAGCAATCAGCCCCAGCATTTT. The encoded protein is CASRDPSSNQPQHF.

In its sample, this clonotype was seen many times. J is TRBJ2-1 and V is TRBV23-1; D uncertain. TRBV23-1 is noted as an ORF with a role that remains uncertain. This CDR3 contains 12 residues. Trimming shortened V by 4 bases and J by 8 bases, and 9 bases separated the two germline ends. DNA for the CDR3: TGCGCCAGCAGTCTAGCCTCCCATGAGCAGTTCTTC. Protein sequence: CASSLASHEQFF.

CDR3 bases: TGCAGTGCCCAGACATCACACGGACTAGCGGGAGAGACCCAGTACTTC. Its translation: CSAQTSHGLAGETQYF. The rearrangement links TRBV20-1 to TRBJ2-5, with 11 bases identical to TRBD2. The CDR3 totals 16 residues. CDR1 and CDR2 (germline): DFQATT, SNEGSKA (reference sequence). V dropped 6 bases and J dropped 4; count of bases not matched to a gene: 13.

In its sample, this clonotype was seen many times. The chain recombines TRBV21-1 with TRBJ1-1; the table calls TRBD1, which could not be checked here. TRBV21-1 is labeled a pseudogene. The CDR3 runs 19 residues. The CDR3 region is CASSKKKDPSGTNTIEAFF. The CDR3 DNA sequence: TGTGCCAGCAGCAAAAAAAAAGATCCCAGTGGGACAAATACTATTGAAGCTTTCTTT.

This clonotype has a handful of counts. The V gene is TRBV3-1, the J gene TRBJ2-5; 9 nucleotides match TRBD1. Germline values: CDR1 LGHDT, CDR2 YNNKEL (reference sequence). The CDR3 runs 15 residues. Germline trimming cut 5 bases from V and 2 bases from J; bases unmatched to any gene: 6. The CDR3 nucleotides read TGTGCCAGCAGCAGGGACAGGGTCAGACAAGAGACCCAGTACTTC. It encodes CASSRDRVRQETQYF.